The rows below give T cell receptor beta chains drawn from one sample of a study of blood T cell repertoires in COVID-19. Libraries were prepared by immunoSEQ multiplex PCR; TCRdb keeps only in-frame clonotypes and omits some of them. The sample records about 250,000 clones, over 70% being singletons. The sequenced sample was peripheral blood. These receptors originate from a man between 40 and 49 years old with active or convalescent COVID-19. CDR3s include the opening cysteine and the closing phenylalanine or tryptophan. Each record gives: J gene, CDR3 length, D gene, clone size, V gene, CDR3 protein, CDR3 DNA. D genes are given only for firm matches. Clone size is stated in some rows and not others, as once, few, many or a class when expanded.

>TRBJ1-1|15|-|-|TRBV4-1
CASSQETEMNTEAFF
TGCGCCAGCAGCCAAGAGACGGAGATGAACACTGAAGCTTTCTTT
>TRBJ1-2|16|-|-|TRBV14
CASSQDKPEENYGYTF
TGTGCCAGCAGCCAAGATAAACCGGAGGAGAACTATGGCTACACCTTC
>TRBJ2-7|14|TRBD1|-|TRBV25-1
CASRAGQGTYEQYF
TGTGCCAGCAGGGCGGGACAGGGCACCTACGAGCAGTACTTC
>TRBJ1-1|11|-|-|TRBV12-5
CATTGYTEAFF
TGTGCTACTACAGGGTACACTGAAGCTTTCTTT
>TRBJ2-1|15|TRBD2|-|TRBV28
CASSLSGRGYNEQFF
TGTGCCAGCAGTTTAAGCGGGAGGGGCTACAATGAGCAGTTCTTC
>TRBJ2-1|13|-|-|TRBV7-2
CASSLETYNEQFF
TGTGCCAGCAGCTTAGAAACTTACAATGAGCAGTTCTTC
>TRBJ2-7|14|-|few|TRBV14
CASSQKSATYEQYF
TGTGCCAGCAGCCAAAAGTCCGCGACATACGAGCAGTACTTC
>TRBJ1-2|13|TRBD1|-|TRBV5-6
CASSWDRGDGYTF
TGTGCCAGCAGCTGGGACAGGGGGGATGGCTACACCTTC
>TRBJ2-5|16|TRBD1|-|TRBV4-1
CASSPPGTGVKETQYF
TGCGCCAGCAGCCCCCCCGGGACAGGGGTGAAAGAGACCCAGTACTTC
>TRBJ1-2|12|-|-|TRBV19
CASQDSLDGYTF
TGTGCCAGTCAGGACAGCTTAGATGGCTACACCTTC
>TRBJ2-1|17|-|-|TRBV5-1
CASSSLMAGSSYNEQFF
TGCGCCAGCAGCTCTTTAATGGCGGGGAGCTCCTACAATGAGCAGTTCTTC
>TRBJ1-3|20|-|many|TRBV23-1
CASSQSAPPEAGYSGNTIYF
TGCGCCAGCAGTCAATCGGCGCCCCCGGAGGCCGGTTACTCTGGAAACACCATATATTTT
>TRBJ2-1|15|-|-|TRBV10-3
CAIRDVSSAYNEQFF
TGTGCCATCAGGGACGTTAGTAGCGCCTACAATGAGCAGTTCTTC
>TRBJ2-7|15|-|-|TRBV7-2
CASSLARDSSFEQYF
TGTGCCAGCAGCTTAGCCAGGGACTCCTCGTTCGAGCAGTACTTC
>TRBJ2-3|12|-|few|TRBV6-1
CASSESGNTQYF
TGTGCCAGCAGTGAATCGGGGAATACGCAGTATTTT
>TRBJ2-1|15|TRBD2|-|TRBV19
CASSLLAGDYNEQFF
TGTGCCAGTAGCCTCCTAGCGGGAGACTACAATGAGCAGTTCTTC
>TRBJ1-3|16|TRBD1|-|TRBV2
CATRQGTGLSGNTIYF
TGTGCCACCCGACAGGGGACAGGTCTTTCTGGAAACACCATATATTTT
>TRBJ1-2|17|-|-|TRBV5-3
CARSERGGASFNYGYTF
TGTGCCAGAAGCGAGCGGGGGGGCGCCTCGTTTAACTATGGCTACACCTTC
>TRBJ1-2|15|TRBD1|-|TRBV5-1
CASSSEDRWSGGYTF
TGCGCCAGCAGCTCGGAGGACAGGTGGAGCGGTGGCTACACCTTC
>TRBJ1-3|16|TRBD1|-|TRBV24-1
CATSDDSGTGGYTIYF
TGTGCCACCAGTGATGATTCCGGGACAGGGGGTTACACCATATATTTT
>TRBJ2-7|15|TRBD1|-|TRBV18
CASSRGQGELNEQYF
TGTGCCAGCTCACGCGGACAGGGGGAATTGAACGAGCAGTACTTC
>TRBJ1-2|18|TRBD1|-|TRBV7-3
CASSLNWDRGLDNYGYTF
TGTGCCAGCAGCTTAAATTGGGACAGGGGGCTCGATAACTATGGCTACACCTTC
>TRBJ2-5|15|TRBD1|-|TRBV7-8
CASSFSGGRGETQYF
TGTGCCAGCAGCTTCTCAGGGGGAAGGGGGGAGACCCAGTACTTC
>TRBJ1-5|14|TRBD1|-|TRBV7-2
CASSFGQGNQPQHF
TGTGCCAGCAGCTTTGGACAGGGAAATCAGCCCCAGCATTTT
>TRBJ2-7|11|TRBD1|-|TRBV29-1
CSVGTGYEQYF
TGCAGCGTTGGGACAGGCTACGAGCAGTACTTC
>TRBJ1-1|16|TRBD1|-|TRBV5-1
CASSPFERTGAAEAFF
TGCGCCAGCAGCCCCTTCGAACGGACAGGGGCAGCCGAAGCTTTCTTT
>TRBJ1-2|16|-|-|TRBV6-1
CASSEGSGSFNYGYTF
TGTGCCAGCAGTGAAGGGTCAGGATCGTTTAACTATGGCTACACCTTC
>TRBJ1-1|19|TRBD1|-|TRBV7-3
CASSPGDRDRRYMNTEAFF
TGTGCCAGCAGCCCCGGTGACAGGGATCGGAGATACATGAACACTGAAGCTTTCTTT
>TRBJ1-5|14|TRBD1|-|TRBV24-1
CATSESGQGQPQHF
TGTGCCACCAGTGAATCGGGACAGGGCCAGCCCCAGCATTTT
>TRBJ1-1|15|TRBD1|-|TRBV5-1
CASSLGQGGGTEAFF
TGCGCCAGCAGCTTGGGTCAGGGGGGAGGCACTGAAGCTTTCTTT
>TRBJ2-5|15|TRBD1|-|TRBV5-1
CASRRDREKWETQYF
TGCGCCAGCAGGCGGGACAGGGAGAAGTGGGAGACCCAGTACTTC
>TRBJ1-1|17|-|-|TRBV21-1
CASSKESGEGHYTEAFF
TGTGCCAGCAGCAAAGAATCAGGGGAGGGCCACTACACTGAAGCTTTCTTT
>TRBJ2-3|15|-|-|TRBV25-1
CASSELYGSTDTQYF
TGTGCCAGCAGTGAATTATACGGGAGCACAGATACGCAGTATTTT
>TRBJ2-5|17|TRBD2|once|TRBV5-4
CASSLAASGASKETQYF
TGTGCCAGCAGCTTGGCGGCTAGCGGGGCCTCAAAAGAGACCCAGTACTTC
>TRBJ1-2|16|TRBD1|once|TRBV4-3
CASSQARQGANYGYTF
TGCGCCAGCAGCCAAGCCCGACAGGGGGCTAACTATGGCTACACCTTC
>TRBJ2-7|16|TRBD2|-|TRBV7-8
CASSTATSGPAYEQYF
TGTGCCAGCAGCACCGCCACTAGCGGTCCAGCCTACGAGCAGTACTTC
>TRBJ1-2|15|TRBD1|-|TRBV7-6
CASSFGQGGNYGYTF
TGTGCCAGCAGCTTTGGACAGGGGGGAAACTATGGCTACACCTTC
>TRBJ2-3|13|-|-|TRBV6-5
CASSFGSRDTQYF
TGTGCCAGCAGTTTCGGGAGTAGAGACACGCAGTATTTT
>TRBJ1-6|14|-|-|TRBV6-5
CASRQSGSNSPLHF
TGTGCCAGCAGGCAATCGGGTAGTAATTCACCCCTCCACTTT
>TRBJ1-5|15|-|-|TRBV5-1
CASSLAGASNQPQHF
TGCGCCAGCAGCTTGGCAGGGGCGAGCAATCAGCCCCAGCATTTT
>TRBJ1-2|16|-|-|TRBV19
CASSTHPGQSNYGYTF
TGTGCCAGTAGTACTCACCCGGGACAAAGCAACTATGGCTACACCTTC
>TRBJ2-5|14|-|-|TRBV29-1
CSVDTGSLKETQYF
TGCAGCGTTGATACAGGCAGCCTCAAAGAGACCCAGTACTTC